What follows describes a single TCR beta chain. This entry belongs to a study of T cell changes during pregnancy in multiple sclerosis. Deletions cut 1 base from V and 8 bases from J, with 9 bases between. The CDR3 contains 13 residues. Germline loops: CDR1 KGHSH, CDR2 LQKENI. The table came from immunoSEQ multiplex PCR; TCRdb's copy has only in-frame clones and leaves some out. The table records 60,000 to 95,000 clones, around nine tenths of them present only once. V usage is TRBV18 and J usage is TRBJ2-4; D perhaps matches TRBD1 (6 bases). The sequence came from a female donor with multiple sclerosis, enrolled in a pregnancy study. The sample consisted of CD4+ T cells from peripheral blood mononuclear cells, taken before pregnancy. CDR3 region: CASSPHREDIQYF. CDR3 in DNA: TGTGCCAGCTCACCACACAGGGAAGACATTCAGTACTTC.